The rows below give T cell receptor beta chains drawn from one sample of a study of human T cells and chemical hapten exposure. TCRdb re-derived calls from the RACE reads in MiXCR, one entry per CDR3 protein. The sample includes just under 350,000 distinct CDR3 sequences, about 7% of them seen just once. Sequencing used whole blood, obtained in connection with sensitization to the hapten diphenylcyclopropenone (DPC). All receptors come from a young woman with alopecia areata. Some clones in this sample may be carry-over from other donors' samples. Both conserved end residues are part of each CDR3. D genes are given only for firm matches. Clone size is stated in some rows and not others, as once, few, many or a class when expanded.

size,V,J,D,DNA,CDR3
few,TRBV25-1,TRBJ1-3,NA,TGTGCCAGCATTTCCGACGGAAACACCATATATTTT,CASISDGNTIYF
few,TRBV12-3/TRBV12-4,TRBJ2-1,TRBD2,TGTGCCAGCAGCCCGCAGCGGGGCCGGCGTGAGCAGTTCTTC,CASSPQRGRREQFF
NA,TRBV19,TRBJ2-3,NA,TGTGCCAGTAGTATGGAGGCAAGACTCACAGATACGCAGTATTTT,CASSMEARLTDTQYF
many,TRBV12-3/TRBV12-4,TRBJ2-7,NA,TGTGCCAGCACCCCGGGCCGGGTTCCCTACGAGCAGTACTTC,CASTPGRVPYEQYF
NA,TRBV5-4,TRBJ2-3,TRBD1,TGTGCCAGCAGCAAGGACAGGGGAGCAGATACGCAGTATTTT,CASSKDRGADTQYF
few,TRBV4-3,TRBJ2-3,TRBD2,TGCGCCAGCAGCCAAGGATCTAGCGGGGGGACGCGGTTCGCAGATACGCAGTATTTT,CASSQGSSGGTRFADTQYF
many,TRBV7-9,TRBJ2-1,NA,TGTGCCAGCAGCTTAGCGGGGCTGGAATTTAATGAGCAGTTCTTC,CASSLAGLEFNEQFF
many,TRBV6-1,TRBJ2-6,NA,TGTGCCAGCAGTGCTGACATCTCTGGGGCCAACGTCCTGACTTTC,CASSADISGANVLTF
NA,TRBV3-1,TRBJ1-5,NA,TGTGCCAGCAGCCCGGGACACCCCAATCAGCCCCAGCATTTT,CASSPGHPNQPQHF
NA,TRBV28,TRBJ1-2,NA,TGTGCCAGCAGTTCGAGCCCACTCGGGGGGACTCCGCGCTACACCTTC,CASSSSPLGGTPRYTF
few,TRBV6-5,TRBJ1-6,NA,TGTGCCAGCAAGCCCGAGGGGGGGGTTAATTCACCCCTCCACTTT,CASKPEGGVNSPLHF
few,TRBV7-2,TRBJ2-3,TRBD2,TGTGCCAGCAGCTTTATGCGGGGGACTACAGATACGCAGTATTTT,CASSFMRGTTDTQYF
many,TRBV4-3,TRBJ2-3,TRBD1,TGCGCCAGCAGCCAAGCGACAGGGTCCACAGATACGCAGTATTTT,CASSQATGSTDTQYF
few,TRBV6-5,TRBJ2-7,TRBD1,TGTGCCAGCAGCTTTCGGACAGGCGACCCCTACGAGCAGTACTTC,CASSFRTGDPYEQYF
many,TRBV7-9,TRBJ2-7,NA,TGTGCCAGCAGCCCGAGCATTTCGGTCTCACTCGAGCAGTACTTC,CASSPSISVSLEQYF
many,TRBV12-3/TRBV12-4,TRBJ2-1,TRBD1,TGTGCCAGCAGTCCCGGGACAGAAACTAACAATGAGCAGTTCTTC,CASSPGTETNNEQFF
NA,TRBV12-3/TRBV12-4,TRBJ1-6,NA,TGTGCCAGCAGTTCCGACTCGGGGTACAATTCACCCCTCCACTTT,CASSSDSGYNSPLHF
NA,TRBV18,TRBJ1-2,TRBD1,TGTGCCAGCTCACCACCCGACAGGGTAGCCTATGGCTACACCTTC,CASSPPDRVAYGYTF
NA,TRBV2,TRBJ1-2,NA,TGTGCCAGCAGTGAAGCACCTAGTGCGCAGGCCTCCTACACCTTC,CASSEAPSAQASYTF
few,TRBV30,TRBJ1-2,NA,TGTGCCTGGAGTTTTGGAGTAATGGGTGGGTCTAACTATGGCTACACCTTC,CAWSFGVMGGSNYGYTF
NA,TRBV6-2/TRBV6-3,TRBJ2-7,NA,TGTGCCAGCGGACGATACGAGCAGTACTTC,CASGRYEQYF
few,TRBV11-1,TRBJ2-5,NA,TGTGCCAGCAGCTTATGGTCCAGCCAAGAGACCCAGTACTTC,CASSLWSSQETQYF
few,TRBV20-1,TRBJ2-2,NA,TGCAGTGCTAAGGGACCTCCGGCGGCCGGGGAGCTGTTTTTT,CSAKGPPAAGELFF